The 29 T cell receptor beta chains below come from one sample, sequenced in a study of T-cell reconstitution after alpha-beta-depleted transplantation in children. Unique molecular identifiers featured in how the TCRbeta library was prepared. MiXCR, run by TCRdb on the PCR reads, gives a single entry per CDR3 protein. The sample yields approximately 630,000 distinct CDR3 sequences, around 13% seen once. This material consisted of PBMCs, taken before TCRalphabeta/CD19-depleted stem cell transplant. These receptors were obtained from a girl aged 2-10 years with congenital amegakaryocytic thrombocytopenia, due to receive a stem cell transplant.

This chain uses TRBV5-1 with TRBJ2-2, with D tentatively TRBD2 (5 bases). This CDR3 is built from 14 residues. Germline V gene sequence: CDR1 SGHRS, CDR2 YFSETQ. The V and J ends lost 4 bases and 3 bases respectively, with 10 bases between them. The DNA of the CDR3 is TGCGCCAGCAGCACCGCGGGTGACACCGGGGAGCTGTTTTTT. Translating gives CASSTAGDTGELFF.

This clonotype was found many times. The genes are TRBV12-3 or TRBV12-4 and TRBJ1-5; D remains unclear. CDR3 length equals 16 residues. Deletions cut 3 bases from V and 1 base from J, with 13 bases between. The CDR3 loop reads CASSFGVGHSNQPQHF. DNA for the CDR3: TGTGCCAGCAGTTTTGGGGTAGGGCACAGCAATCAGCCCCAGCATTTT.

This clonotype was seen at least ten times. Since a much larger clone is just one base distant, this may be a read error. This chain links TRBV5-1 with TRBJ1-2; tentatively, D is TRBD1 (5 bases). The germline CDR1 and CDR2 sequences are SGHRS and YFSETQ. Trimming took off 3 bases at V and 0 bases at J, with 6 bases between the two ends. The CDR3 has 13 residues. The CDR3 DNA follows: TGCGCCAGCAGCTCGACAGCTAACTATGGCTACACCTTC. Its translation is CASSSTANYGYTF.

This clonotype occurred once. This chain joins TRBV19 and TRBJ1-5; tentatively, D is TRBD1 (6 bases). This CDR3 spans 13 amino acids. Germline values: CDR1 LNHDA, CDR2 SQIVND (reference sequence). V was trimmed by 10 bases and J by 5 bases, leaving 15 bases between them. In DNA form, the CDR3 reads TGTGCCACAAACCGGGACATAGATCAGCCCCAGCATTTT. Amino acids: CATNRDIDQPQHF.

With regard to this clonotype: A much larger clone differs by one base, so this may be a read error. The rearrangement links TRBV29-1 to TRBJ2-7; D is perhaps TRBD1 (7 bases). CDR3 size: 13 residues. Trimming left V 3 bases short and J 4 bases short, with 13 bases between. Germline CDR1 and CDR2: SQVTM and ANQGSEA. CDR3 coding DNA: TGCAGCGTTGAGAGGCCAGGGGGGTACGAGCAGTACTTC. This encodes CSVERPGGYEQYF.

V and J are TRBV6-1 and TRBJ2-5; D possibly uses TRBD1 or TRBD2 (6 bases each). This CDR3 is 13 amino acids long. Trimming took 6 bases from V and 4 from J, leaving 12 bases between them. Germline CDR1 and CDR2: MNHNS and SASEGT. CDR3 nucleotide sequence: TGTGCCAGCAGCCACCCGGGGGCAGAGACCCAGTACTTC. Translated, it gives CASSHPGAETQYF.

This clonotype was seen many times. J is TRBJ2-1 and V is TRBV5-6; unclear D gene. With 2 bases removed from V and 4 bases from J, the gap between germline ends came to 7 bases. The CDR3 consists of 13 residues. Per the germline V gene, CDR1 is SGHDT and CDR2 is YYEEEE. CDR3 bases: TGTGCCAGCAGCTTACGAATGTACAATGAGCAGTTCTTC. It translates to CASSLRMYNEQFF.

In this sample, this clonotype turned up many times. This sequence joins TRBV29-1 and TRBJ1-2, with 7 bases that match TRBD1. CDR1 is SQVTM and CDR2 is ANQGSEA in the germline V gene. The CDR3 spans 14 residues. J was trimmed by 3 bases and V by 6 bases; bases with no gene match: 10. CDR3 in amino acids: CSVTRDREDYGYTF. The DNA for the CDR3 is TGCAGCGTGACCCGAGACAGGGAAGACTATGGCTACACCTTC.

The V and J genes are TRBV7-9 and TRBJ2-7; TRBD2 is a possible D gene (6 bases). This CDR3 region has 16 residues. V lost 7 bases and J lost 7, with 26 bases in between. Germline CDR1 is SEHNR and CDR2 is FQNEAQ (reference sequence). The chain's CDR3 is CASTAWSPREFEEQYF. For the CDR3, the DNA is TGTGCCAGCACCGCTTGGTCTCCCCGGGAGTTTGAGGAGCAGTACTTC.

The J gene is TRBJ1-6, the V gene TRBV29-1, with 7 bases aligning to TRBD1. CDR1 is SQVTM, CDR2 ANQGSEA, per germline. Losses at the gene ends were 4 bases for V and 10 bases for J; bases not matched to a gene: 7. This CDR3 region has 13 residues. The CDR3 coding sequence is TGCAGCGTTGCACAGGGGCAAAACTCACCCCTCCACTTT. Translating it yields CSVAQGQNSPLHF.

This clonotype has ten or more counts. The gene calls are TRBV10-3 and TRBJ2-7, with 10 bases fitting TRBD2. This CDR3 contains 15 residues. Trimming cost V 7 bases and J 3 bases; bases outside gene matches: 9. The germline V gene has CDR1 ENHRY and CDR2 SYGVKD. CDR3 loop: CAITKAGGPLYEQYF. The CDR3 bases are TGTGCCATCACTAAAGCGGGAGGGCCCCTCTACGAGCAGTACTTC.

This clonotype was found many times. V gene TRBV20-1 combines with J gene TRBJ2-1; the match to TRBD2 covers 13 bases. From germline, CDR1 is DFQATT and CDR2 SNEGSKA (reference sequence). The CDR3 is 16 residues long. The ends lost 3 bases at V and 3 bases at J; junction bases unmatched: 5. As DNA, the CDR3 is TGCAGTGCTAGGGAACTAGCGGGAGGGATCTACAATGAGCAGTTCTTC. It encodes CSARELAGGIYNEQFF.

This clonotype was picked up many times. The chain recombines TRBV20-1 with TRBJ2-3; possibly TRBD1 for D (5 bases). Germline V CDR1 and CDR2: DFQATT, SNEGSKA (reference sequence). This CDR3 has 16 amino acids. V lost 1 base to trimming and J lost 3 bases, with 17 bases between them. The CDR3, as DNA: TGCAGTGCTAGAGCTCAGACAGAAGTCAGGACAGATACGCAGTATTTT. Protein sequence: CSARAQTEVRTDTQYF.

The chain links TRBV4-1 to TRBJ2-6; D uncertain. CDR1 MGHRA and CDR2 YSYEKL come from the germline V gene. Deletions cut 3 bases from V and 4 bases from J, with 13 bases between. The length of the CDR3 is 16 residues. CDR3 DNA sequence: TGCGCCAGCAGCCATGTTCTGACGTCAGGGGCCAACGTCCTGACTTTC. Its protein is CASSHVLTSGANVLTF.

This clonotype came up once. A much more abundant neighbour one base away suggests this may be a read error. This chain joins TRBV27 and TRBJ2-2; D is undetermined. From germline, CDR1 is MNHEY and CDR2 SMNVEV (reference sequence). This CDR3 has 14 residues. As DNA, the CDR3 is TGTGCCAGCTGTTTTTCGCGGAACACCGGGGAGCTGTTTTTT. Amino acid sequence: CASCFSRNTGELFF.

This clonotype was observed at least ten times. The CDR3 is CASGRSYEQYF. CDR3 in DNA: TGCGCTTCAGGCAGATCGTACGAGCAGTACTTC. The chain recombines TRBV20-1 with TRBJ2-7; D not certain. The germline CDR1 and CDR2 sequences are DFQATT and SNEGSKA (reference sequence). The CDR3 has 11 residues.

The chain couples TRBV29-1 to TRBJ2-1; TRBD1 matches 9 bases. CDR1 SQVTM and CDR2 ANQGSEA come from the germline V gene. The CDR3 contains 13 residues. Losses at the gene ends were 6 bases for V and 5 bases for J; bases not matched to a gene: 5. CDR3: CSVDRGSDNEQFF. The CDR3 coding sequence is TGCAGCGTCGACAGGGGGTCAGACAATGAGCAGTTCTTC.

This clonotype was seen many times. This chain connects TRBV20-1 to TRBJ2-1; 10 bases align to TRBD2. CDR1 and CDR2 from the germline V gene are DFQATT and SNEGSKA (reference sequence). The CDR3 is 18 residues long. V gave up 3 bases and J gave up 0 bases; unmatched junction bases: 11. As DNA, the CDR3 is TGCAGTGCTAGCTCAAACCGACTAGCGGGCCTCTCCTACAATGAGCAGTTCTTC. As protein: CSASSNRLAGLSYNEQFF.

This clonotype was found many times. The chain couples TRBV10-3 to TRBJ2-5; the D gene could be TRBD1 or TRBD2 (5 bases each). Looked up from germline, CDR1 is ENHRY and CDR2 is SYGVKD. The V end lost 2 bases, the J end lost 5 bases, and 12 bases lay between the germline ends. This CDR3 region has 14 residues. The CDR3 bases are TGTGCCATCAGTGAGCCGGGGACGGGGGAGACCCAGTACTTC. Amino acid sequence: CAISEPGTGETQYF.

This clonotype was counted ten times or more. The genes are TRBV5-1 and TRBJ2-3; D remains ambiguous. This CDR3 comprises 15 residues. Trimming pared 0 bases from V and 1 base from J, leaving 9 bases between. CDR1 SGHRS and CDR2 YFSETQ come from the germline V gene. The CDR3 bases are TGCGCCAGCAGCTTGGTCGCGGAGCGCACAGATACGCAGTATTTT. It is translated as CASSLVAERTDTQYF.

This clonotype showed up many times. The V gene is TRBV5-1, the J gene TRBJ1-2; a weak D match, TRBD1 (6 bases). Germline V gene data show CDR1 as SGHRS and CDR2 as YFSETQ. Trimming pared 4 bases from V and 3 bases from J, leaving 22 bases between. There are 17 residues in the CDR3. In DNA, the CDR3 is TGCGCCAGCAGCCAATTCGGGGAGGCACAGGGCGACTATGGCTACACCTTC. Protein product: CASSQFGEAQGDYGYTF.

This clonotype was recorded at least ten times. This rearrangement joins TRBV7-9 to TRBJ2-3; D gene uncertain. The germline V gene has CDR1 SEHNR and CDR2 FQNEAQ (reference sequence). V was clipped by 3 bases and J by 6 bases, with 13 bases between them. The CDR3 runs to 14 residues. In DNA form, the CDR3 reads TGTGCCAGCAGCTTTTACCGGGTGACCGATACGCAGTATTTT. Translated: CASSFYRVTDTQYF.

The CDR3 loop reads CSVEASGYNEQFF. The CDR3 coding sequence is TGCAGCGTTGAGGCTAGCGGCTACAATGAGCAGTTCTTC. J is TRBJ2-1 and V is TRBV29-1; 7 bases match TRBD2. J gave up 3 bases and V 3 bases, and 2 bases lay outside the gene matches. The CDR3 spans 13 residues. The germline V gene encodes CDR1 SQVTM and CDR2 ANQGSEA.

The chain carries TRBV7-9 and TRBJ2-1; the D is unclear. Per germline, CDR1 SEHNR and CDR2 FQNEAQ (reference sequence). The V and J ends lost 5 bases and 12 bases respectively, with 17 bases between them. The CDR3 extends over 13 amino acids. In nucleotides, the CDR3 is TGTGCCAGCAGCCTAGGGAATCATTGGGGGCAGTTCTTC. Protein sequence: CASSLGNHWGQFF.

This clonotype has at least ten counts. The chain employs TRBV5-1 and TRBJ2-1; 7 nucleotides match TRBD1. The CDR3 is 13 amino acids. Germline V gene lookup returns CDR1 SGHRS and CDR2 YFSETQ. J gave up 9 bases and V 3 bases, and 6 bases lay outside the gene matches. The CDR3, as DNA: TGCGCCAGCAGCTGGACGACAGGGACTGAGCAGTTCTTC. This translates into CASSWTTGTEQFF.

This clonotype was counted ten times or more. This rearrangement joins TRBV28 to TRBJ2-4, with a weak D call TRBD1 (5 bases). The CDR3 is made up of 14 amino acids. The germline CDR1 and CDR2 sequences are MDHEN and SYDVKM. Trimming pared 7 bases from V and 0 bases from J, leaving 10 bases between. CDR3 bases: TGTGCCAGCAACAAAGGGGTAGCCAAAAACATTCAGTACTTC. Protein sequence: CASNKGVAKNIQYF. The full variable domain, in which reference TRBV28 and TRBJ2-4 provide the parts outside the CDR3, is DVKVTQSSRYLVKRTGEKVFLECVQDMDHENMFWYRQDPGLGLRLIYFSYDVKMKEKGDIPEGYSVSREKKERFSLILESASTNQTSMYLCASNKGVAKNIQYFGAGTRLSVL.

This clonotype was seen a few times. The chain carries TRBV20-1 and TRBJ2-7; 9 bases map to TRBD2. The CDR3 loop spans 13 amino acids. CDR1 DFQATT and CDR2 SNEGSKA come from the germline V gene (reference sequence). The V and J ends lost 4 bases and 3 bases, in that order; junction bases with no gene match: 4. In DNA, the CDR3 is TGCAGTGCTACCGGGACTAGCCTCTACGAGCAGTACTTC. This gives the protein CSATGTSLYEQYF.

This clonotype came up many times. The chain combines TRBV28 with TRBJ2-1; 8 nucleotides agree with TRBD1. Losses at the gene ends were 5 bases for V and 8 bases for J; bases not matched to a gene: 8. The CDR3 is made up of 14 amino acids. CDR1 and CDR2 (germline): MDHEN, SYDVKM. In DNA, the CDR3 is TGTGCCAGCAGTGAACGGACAGGGTATCATGAGCAGTTCTTC. Protein product: CASSERTGYHEQFF.

The sample holds many counts of this clonotype. The genes are TRBV2 and TRBJ1-4; D unresolved. The CDR3 has 14 residues. CDR1 is SNHLY, CDR2 FYNNEI, per germline. With 3 bases removed from V and 1 base from J, the gap between germline ends came to 6 bases. CDR3: CASSETGTNEKLFF. In DNA form, the CDR3 reads TGTGCCAGCAGTGAGACGGGAACTAATGAAAAACTGTTTTTT. Full variable domain (missing parts from reference TRBV2 and TRBJ1-4): EPEVTQTPSHQVTQMGQEVILRCVPISNHLYFYWYRQILGQKVEFLVSFYNNEISEKSEIFDDQFSVERPDGSNFTLKIRSTKLEDSAMYFCASSETGTNEKLFFGSGTQLSVL.